This record covers a single TCR beta chain. Its cognate antigen is unknown. This sample stems from a study of blood T cells in healthy people across ages. Study-wide findings and caveats: It was not possible, with unsorted PBMCs, to conclusively compare naive and antigen-experienced cells.

V was trimmed by 6 bases and J by 0 bases, leaving 12 bases between them. CDR1 and CDR2 from the germline V gene are MNHNS and SASEGT. This CDR3 has 15 amino acids. PCR was performed a second time for about 7 to 12 cycles using a sample-barcoded 5' primer and a J-beta primer mix. A single record per CDR3 protein comes from TCRdb applying MiXCR to the 5' RACE reads. The sample has roughly 1.4 million distinct CDR3 sequences; 45% to 70% are singletons. The source is a man between 18 and 35 years old in good health. The specimen sequenced was blood. The V and J genes are TRBV6-1 and TRBJ1-5; the D is unclear. Here the CDR3 reads CASSPGPFSNQPQHF. The CDR3 DNA sequence: TGTGCCAGCAGCCCCGGGCCATTTAGCAATCAGCCCCAGCATTTT.